This T cell receptor (beta chain) came from a study of metastatic and nonmetastatic thyroid tumors. At the level of the study: Comparative analysis of repertoires was undertaken across blood and tumor or nodule tissue obtained from malignant and benign thyroid patients.

No treatment of any kind had been given to any patient before thyroid surgery. Findings and limits, study-wide: Malignant tumors reportedly showed significantly higher TCR beta diversity than benign nodules in both blood and tumor.

The CDR3 spans 17 residues. The ends were cut back, 0 bases at V and 4 bases at J, with 19 bases in the middle. CDR1 is LGHDT, CDR2 YNNKEL, per germline (reference sequence). Original handling: Construction of a distant-metastasis classifier for papillary thyroid cancer relied on CDR3 differences across clinicopathological groups. TCRdb used MiXCR to call clones anew from the PCR reads. TCRdb, not the authors, supplied the V and J calls. Of around 50,000 clones in the sample, roughly a fifth were seen once. Many counts were recorded for this clone. Antigen unknown. The sequence derives from a male donor with papillary thyroid cancer or a benign thyroid nodule (not recorded which). Some clones in this sample may be carry-over from other donors' samples. Material: blood. The chain is built from TRBV3-1 and TRBJ2-7; D not certain. CDR3 region: CASSQDLGPKTPYEQYF. CDR3 sequence (DNA): TGTGCCAGCAGCCAAGATTTAGGACCCAAGACTCCTTACGAGCAGTACTTC.